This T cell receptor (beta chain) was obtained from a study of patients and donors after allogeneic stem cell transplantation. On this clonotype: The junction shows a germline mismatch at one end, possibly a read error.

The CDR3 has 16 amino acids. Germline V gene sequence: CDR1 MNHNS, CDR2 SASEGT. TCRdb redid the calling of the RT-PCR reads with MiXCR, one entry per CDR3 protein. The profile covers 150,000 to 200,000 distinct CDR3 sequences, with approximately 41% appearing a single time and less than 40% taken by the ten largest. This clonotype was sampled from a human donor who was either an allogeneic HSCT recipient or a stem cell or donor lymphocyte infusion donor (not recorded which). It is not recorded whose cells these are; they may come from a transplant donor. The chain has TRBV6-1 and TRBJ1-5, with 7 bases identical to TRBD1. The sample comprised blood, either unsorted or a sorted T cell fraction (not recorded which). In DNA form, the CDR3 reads TGTGCCAGCAGTGACGCCCCCGGACAGGTCAATCGGCCCCAGCATTTT. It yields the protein CASSDAPGQVNRPQHF.